The 18 T cell receptor beta chains reported below all come from one sample, sequenced in a study of T cell responses to AZD1222 COVID-19 vaccine. Generated by immunoSEQ multiplex PCR, the TCRdb table keeps only in-frame clones and is missing some. Among more than 150,000 clones listed, 85% to 90% were seen once. Sequencing used peripheral blood, obtained on day 0 of AZD1222 vaccination. The origin of the receptors is an adult in good health.

The J gene is TRBJ1-3, the V gene TRBV13, with TRBD1 matching 9 bases. The CDR3 runs to 15 residues. The junction had 5 bases not matched to a gene; V was cut back by 5 bases and J by 3 bases. Germline assignment: CDR1 PRHDT and CDR2 FYEKMQ (reference sequence). The chain's CDR3 is CASSARTGVGNTIYF. Here the CDR3 DNA reads TGTGCCAGCAGCGCCCGGACAGGGGTTGGAAACACCATATATTTT.

This clone has more than one count but fewer than ten. The chain combines TRBV25-1 with TRBJ1-2; D gene uncertain. CDR3 size: 13 residues. V was clipped by 3 bases and J by 3 bases, with 8 bases between them. Per germline, CDR1 MGHDK and CDR2 SYGVNS. The CDR3: CASSEDGDYGYTF. Written as DNA, the CDR3 is TGTGCCAGCAGTGAGGACGGGGACTATGGCTACACCTTC.

V and J are TRBV7-2 and TRBJ2-7; TRBD2 matches 10 bases. Germline V lookup: CDR1 SGHTA, CDR2 FQGNSA. The CDR3 covers 17 residues. V trimming: 1 base; J trimming: 1 base; junction bases outside the gene matches: 7. CDR3 bases: TGTGCCAGCAGCTTAGAGGTTGGAGCGGGGGGGTCCTACGAGCAGTACTTC. It yields the protein CASSLEVGAGGSYEQYF.

The rearrangement uses TRBV20-1 and TRBJ2-3, with 9 bases lining up with TRBD2. With V trimmed by 3 bases and J by 9 bases, 7 bases remained unmatched. The CDR3 has 13 amino acids. Germline CDR1 is DFQATT and CDR2 is SNEGSKA (reference sequence). The CDR3 DNA is TGCAGTGCTAGTTTTGCGGGGGGGAACACGCAGTATTTT. It is translated as CSASFAGGNTQYF.

This clone was detected a few times. V is TRBV7-9 and J is TRBJ1-6, with D tentatively TRBD1 (5 bases). This CDR3 comprises 15 residues. CDR1 SEHNR and CDR2 FQNEAQ come from the germline V gene (reference sequence). Trimming left V 0 bases short and J 8 bases short, with 11 bases between. CDR3 coding DNA: TGTGCCAGCAGCTTAGCGGACCTGGGGCATTCACCCCTCCACTTT. Protein sequence: CASSLADLGHSPLHF.

This clone came up once. V usage is TRBV6-5 and J usage is TRBJ2-7; 7 nucleotides agree with TRBD1. From germline, CDR1 is MNHEY and CDR2 SVGAGI. J gave up 3 bases and V 0 bases, and 8 bases lay outside the gene matches. This CDR3 is 16 amino acids long. In nucleotides, the CDR3 is TGTGCCAGCAGTTACTCGGGGACGACAGGGAACTACGAGCAGTACTTC. Protein product: CASSYSGTTGNYEQYF.

The chain links TRBV4-1 to TRBJ1-5; D gene unclear. CDR1 is MGHRA and CDR2 is YSYEKL in the germline V gene. V was clipped by 4 bases and J by 2 bases, with 18 bases between them. This CDR3 is 17 amino acids long. CDR3 nucleotides: TGCGCCAGCAGCCCCCTTTGGGATCCGAGGGGCAATCAGCCCCAGCATTTT. Its translation is CASSPLWDPRGNQPQHF.

This clone was counted a single time. The CDR3 region is CASSSGRQGWDSPLHF. CDR3 bases: TGTGCCAGCAGCTCCGGCCGCCAGGGTTGGGATTCACCCCTCCACTTT. The gene calls are TRBV5-4 and TRBJ1-6; D possibly corresponds to TRBD1 (5 bases). Germline CDR1 reads SGHNT; CDR2 reads YYREEE (reference sequence). The CDR3 runs 16 residues. Trimming took off 3 bases at V and 8 bases at J, with 18 bases between the two ends. Using reference TRBV5-4 and TRBJ1-6 for the parts outside the CDR3, the full variable domain is ETGVTQSPTHLIKTRGQQVTLRCSSQSGHNTVSWYQQALGQGPQFIFQYYREEENGRGNFPPRFSGLQFPNYSSELNVNALELDDSALYLCASSSGRQGWDSPLHFGNGTRLTVT.

The V call is TRBV20-1, the J call TRBJ1-6; D may be TRBD1 (6 bases). Germline V gene data show CDR1 as DFQATT and CDR2 as SNEGSKA (reference sequence). Trimming stripped 3 bases from V and 9 bases from J, with 18 bases between. The CDR3 covers 15 residues. CDR3 region: CSASAGGEGSSPLHF. The CDR3 DNA reads TGCAGTGCTAGTGCTGGGGGCGAGGGTAGTTCACCCCTCCACTTT.

The chain joins TRBV10-3 to TRBJ2-1; D is unresolved. There are 13 residues in the CDR3. The V end lost 0 bases, the J end lost 9 bases, and 9 bases lay between the germline ends. CDR1 is ENHRY and CDR2 is SYGVKD in the germline V gene. CDR3 nucleotides: TGTGCCATCAGTGAGTCGGGCAGCACTGAGCAGTTCTTC. This translates into CAISESGSTEQFF.

The chain combines TRBV7-2 with TRBJ2-1; D tentatively reads TRBD1 or TRBD2 (5 bases each). CDR1 and CDR2 from the germline V gene are SGHTA and FQGNSA. This CDR3 region has 14 residues. V was shortened by 5 bases and J by 6 bases, with 14 bases between the two germline ends. The CDR3 reads CASSTSGTLNEQFF. CDR3 DNA sequence: TGTGCCAGCAGCACCTCCGGGACCCTCAATGAGCAGTTCTTC.

The genes are TRBV28 and TRBJ1-5; D not resolved. The CDR3 runs to 14 residues. Trimming shortened V by 6 bases and J by 7 bases, and 16 bases separated the two germline ends. Germline V lookup: CDR1 MDHEN, CDR2 SYDVKM. The CDR3 sequence is CASSLDPTIQPQHF. In DNA form, the CDR3 reads TGTGCCAGCAGCCTCGACCCGACCATACAGCCCCAGCATTTT.

The chain joins TRBV19 to TRBJ2-2; D is undetermined. V shed 3 bases and J shed 1 base, with 6 bases lying between them. CDR1 and CDR2 from the germline V gene are LNHDA and SQIVND (reference sequence). This CDR3 comprises 14 residues. The CDR3 nucleotides read TGTGCCAGTAGTATTTGGAAGAACACCGGGGAGCTGTTTTTT. Amino acids: CASSIWKNTGELFF.

V is TRBV14 and J is TRBJ2-2; 7 nucleotides line up with TRBD1. The CDR3 contains 16 residues. CDR1 and CDR2 (germline): SGHDN, FVKESK. Losses at the gene ends were 1 base for V and 3 bases for J; bases not matched to a gene: 5. CDR3 DNA: TGTGCCAGCAGCCAAGTTACAGGACAGGACACCGGGGAGCTGTTTTTT. It translates to CASSQVTGQDTGELFF.

This chain links TRBV10-2 with TRBJ1-5, with 9 nucleotides matching TRBD1. The germline CDR1 and CDR2 sequences are WSHSY and SAAADI. The CDR3 runs 16 residues. The V segment lost 6 bases and the J segment 3 bases; nucleotides outside the gene matches: 9. CDR3 protein: CASRIGTGSFNQPQHF. CDR3 bases: TGCGCCAGCAGGATAGGGACAGGGAGTTTCAATCAGCCCCAGCATTTT.

The V gene is TRBV3-1 (or the pseudogene TRBV3-2), the J gene TRBJ2-2, with TRBD1 matching 10 bases. The CDR3 totals 14 residues. Germline assignment: CDR1 LGHDT and CDR2 YNNKEL (reference sequence). Trimming at V came to 8 bases and at J to 5 bases, leaving 5 bases not matched to a gene. This chain's CDR3 is CASRDRGRTGELFF. The DNA for the CDR3 is TGTGCCAGCCGGGACAGGGGCAGAACCGGGGAGCTGTTTTTT.

In this sample, this clone turned up once. The V gene is TRBV6-5, the J gene TRBJ2-6, with D uncertain. Germline CDR1 MNHEY, CDR2 SVGAGI. There are 15 residues in the CDR3. V was trimmed by 6 bases and J by 1 base, leaving 10 bases between them. The CDR3 DNA reads TGTGCCAGCAGCCCATATACTTCTGGGGCCAACGTCCTGACTTTC. Translating it yields CASSPYTSGANVLTF.

V and J are TRBV6-4 and TRBJ2-2; D ambiguous. The length of the CDR3 is 13 residues. V dropped 5 bases and J dropped 3 bases, with 7 bases sitting between them. CDR1 is MRHNA, CDR2 SNTAGT, per germline. This chain's CDR3 is CASSRDYTGELFF. The DNA of the CDR3 is TGTGCCAGCAGTCGAGATTACACCGGGGAGCTGTTTTTT.